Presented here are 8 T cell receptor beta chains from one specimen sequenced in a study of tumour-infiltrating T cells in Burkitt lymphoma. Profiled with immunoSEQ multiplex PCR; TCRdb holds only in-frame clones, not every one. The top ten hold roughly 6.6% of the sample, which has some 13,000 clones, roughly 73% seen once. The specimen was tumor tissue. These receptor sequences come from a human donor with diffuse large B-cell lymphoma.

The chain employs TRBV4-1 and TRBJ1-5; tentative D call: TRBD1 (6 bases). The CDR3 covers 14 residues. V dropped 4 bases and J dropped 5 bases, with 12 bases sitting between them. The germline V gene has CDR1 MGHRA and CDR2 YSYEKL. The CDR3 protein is CASSPDSLYQPQHF. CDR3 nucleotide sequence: TGCGCCAGCAGCCCGGACAGTTTATATCAGCCCCAGCATTTT.

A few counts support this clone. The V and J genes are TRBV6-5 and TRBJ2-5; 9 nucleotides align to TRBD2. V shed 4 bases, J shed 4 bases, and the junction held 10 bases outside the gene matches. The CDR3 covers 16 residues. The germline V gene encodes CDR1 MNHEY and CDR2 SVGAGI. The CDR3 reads CASSSLGLARVETQYF. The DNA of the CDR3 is TGTGCCAGCAGTTCCCTTGGACTAGCGAGAGTAGAGACCCAGTACTTC.

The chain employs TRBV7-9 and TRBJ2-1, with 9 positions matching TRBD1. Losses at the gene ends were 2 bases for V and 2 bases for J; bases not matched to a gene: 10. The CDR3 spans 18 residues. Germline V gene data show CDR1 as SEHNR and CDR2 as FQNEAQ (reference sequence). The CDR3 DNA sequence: TGTGCCAGCAGCTTACAGGGACAGGGCGTAGTGACCTACAATGAGCAGTTCTTC. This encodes CASSLQGQGVVTYNEQFF.

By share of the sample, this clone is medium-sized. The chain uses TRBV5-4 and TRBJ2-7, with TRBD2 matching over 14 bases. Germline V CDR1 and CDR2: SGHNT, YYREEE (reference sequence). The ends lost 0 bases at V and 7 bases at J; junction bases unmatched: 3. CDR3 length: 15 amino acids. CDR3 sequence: CASSLGTSGRWEQYV. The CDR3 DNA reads TGTGCCAGCAGCTTGGGGACTAGCGGGAGGTGGGAGCAGTACGTC.

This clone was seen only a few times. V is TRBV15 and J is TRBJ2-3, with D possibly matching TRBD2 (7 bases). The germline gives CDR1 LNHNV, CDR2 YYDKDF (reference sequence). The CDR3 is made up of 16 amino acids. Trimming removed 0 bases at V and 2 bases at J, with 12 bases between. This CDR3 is CATSRDRGALTDTQYF. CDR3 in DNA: TGTGCCACCAGCAGAGATCGGGGGGCGCTCACAGATACGCAGTATTTT.

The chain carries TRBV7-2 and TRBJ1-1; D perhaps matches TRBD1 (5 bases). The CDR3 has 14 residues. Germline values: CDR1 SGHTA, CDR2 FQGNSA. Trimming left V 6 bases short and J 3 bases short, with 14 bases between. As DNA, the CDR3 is TGTGCCAGCAGTGGCGGGCAGGGAGACACTGAAGCTTTCTTT. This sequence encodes CASSGGQGDTEAFF.

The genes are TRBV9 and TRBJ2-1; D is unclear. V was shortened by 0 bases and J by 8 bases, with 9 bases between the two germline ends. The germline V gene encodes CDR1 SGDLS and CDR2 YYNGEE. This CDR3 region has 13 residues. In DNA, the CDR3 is TGTGCCAGCAGCGTAGACGCCTCTTATGAGCAGTTCTTC. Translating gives CASSVDASYEQFF. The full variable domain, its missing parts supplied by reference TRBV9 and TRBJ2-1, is DSGVTQTPKHLITATGQRVTLRCSPRSGDLSVYWYQQSLDQGLQFLIQYYNGEERAKGNILERFSAQQFPDLHSELNLSSLELGDSALYFCASSVDASYEQFFGPGTRLTVL.

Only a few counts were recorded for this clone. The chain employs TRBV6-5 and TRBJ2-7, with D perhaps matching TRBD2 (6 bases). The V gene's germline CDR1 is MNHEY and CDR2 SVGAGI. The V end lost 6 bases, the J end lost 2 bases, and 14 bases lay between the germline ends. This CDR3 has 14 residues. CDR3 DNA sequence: TGTGCCAGCAGGGGAGAGTGGGGGGCCTACGAGCAGTACTTC. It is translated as CASRGEWGAYEQYF.